The sequence of this T cell receptor beta chain was determined in a study of blood T cell repertoires in COVID-19. Whole-study context: Italy, Spain and the United States were the sources of the convalescent and acute COVID-19 samples.

Authors' methods: Cell counts per sample came from amplifying reference gene primers. Sequenced by immunoSEQ multiplex PCR; TCRdb stores in-frame clones only, minus some. V and J calls plus clone size are reproduced from that table; the DNA served to infer D and trimming. The sample holds about 300,000 clones, 89% seen once. Germline loops: CDR1 MDHEN, CDR2 SYDVKM. Unmatched junction bases numbered 5, after V lost 0 bases and J lost 7 bases. The CDR3 runs 15 residues. The rearrangement uses TRBV28 and TRBJ2-2, with 7 bases fitting TRBD1. This sequence originates from a young woman with COVID-19, enrolled during active disease. Sample: peripheral blood. Here the CDR3 reads CASSLWTGSGGELFF. The CDR3 DNA sequence: TGTGCCAGCAGTTTATGGACAGGGTCGGGCGGGGAGCTGTTTTTT.